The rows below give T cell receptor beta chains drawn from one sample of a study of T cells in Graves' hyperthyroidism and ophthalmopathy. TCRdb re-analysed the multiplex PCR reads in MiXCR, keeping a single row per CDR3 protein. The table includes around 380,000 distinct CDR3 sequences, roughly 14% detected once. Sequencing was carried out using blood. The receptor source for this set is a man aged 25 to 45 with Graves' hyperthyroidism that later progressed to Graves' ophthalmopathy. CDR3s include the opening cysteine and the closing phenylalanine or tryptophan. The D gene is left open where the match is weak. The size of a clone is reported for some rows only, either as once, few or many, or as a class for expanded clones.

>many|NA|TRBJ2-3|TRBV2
CASNPGHSTDTQYF
TGTGCCAGCAACCCGGGACATAGCACAGATACGCAGTATTTT
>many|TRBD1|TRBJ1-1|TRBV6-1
CASGQVLKNTEAFF
TGTGCCAGCGGACAGGTTTTGAAGAACACTGAAGCTTTCTTT
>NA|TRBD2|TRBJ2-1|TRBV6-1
CASTLILAGNEQFF
TGTGCCAGCACCCTTATACTAGCGGGGAATGAGCAGTTCTTC
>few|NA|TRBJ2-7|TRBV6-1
CASSSSLSKNHEQYF
TGTGCCAGCAGCTCCTCACTCTCAAAAAATCACGAGCAGTACTTC
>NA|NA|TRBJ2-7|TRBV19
CASSIFQGSYEQYF
TGTGCCAGTAGTATTTTCCAGGGGAGCTACGAGCAGTACTTC
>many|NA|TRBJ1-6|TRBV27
CASSLKRGQNSPLHF
TGTGCCAGCAGCCTTAAGAGGGGACAAAATTCACCCCTCCACTTT
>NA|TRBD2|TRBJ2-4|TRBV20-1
CSANYRLAGKNIQYF
TGCAGTGCAAATTATCGACTAGCGGGGAAAAACATTCAGTACTTC
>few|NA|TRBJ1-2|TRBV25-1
CASRGPNYGYTF
TGTGCCAGCAGGGGGCCGAACTATGGCTACACCTTC
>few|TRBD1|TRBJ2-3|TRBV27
CASSNRDRGPDTQYF
TGTGCCAGCAGTAACCGGGACAGGGGCCCAGATACGCAGTATTTT
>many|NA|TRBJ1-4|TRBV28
CASSSVSGQLNEKLFF
TGTGCCAGCAGTTCTGTTAGTGGACAGTTAAATGAAAAACTGTTTTTT
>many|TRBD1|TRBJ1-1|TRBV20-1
CSAEDRVNTEAFF
TGCAGTGCTGAGGACAGGGTGAACACTGAAGCTTTCTTT
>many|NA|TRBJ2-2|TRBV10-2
CASSEVEGTGELFF
TGCGCCAGCAGTGAGGTGGAGGGCACCGGGGAGCTGTTTTTT
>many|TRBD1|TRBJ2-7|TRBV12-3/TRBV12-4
CASRDRGHEQYF
TGTGCCAGCAGAGACAGGGGGCACGAGCAGTACTTC
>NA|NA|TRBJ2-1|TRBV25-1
CASRAGGNEQFF
TGTGCCAGCAGGGCTGGGGGCAATGAGCAGTTCTTC
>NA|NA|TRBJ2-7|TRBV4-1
CASSQRVGFLRQYF
TGCGCCAGCAGCCAAAGGGTCGGGTTCCTAAGGCAGTACTTC
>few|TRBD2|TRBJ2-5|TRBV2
CASRQSLAGGRETQYF
TGTGCCAGCAGACAATCTCTAGCGGGGGGGCGGGAGACCCAGTACTTC
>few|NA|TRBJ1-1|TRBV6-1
CASKVQGNVNTEAFF
TGTGCCAGCAAGGTCCAGGGAAATGTGAACACTGAAGCTTTCTTT
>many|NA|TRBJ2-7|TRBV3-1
CASSQGVEQYF
TGTGCCAGCAGCCAAGGGGTCGAGCAGTACTTC
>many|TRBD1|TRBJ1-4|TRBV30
CAWNQGATNEKLFF
TGTGCCTGGAATCAGGGGGCAACTAATGAAAAACTGTTTTTT
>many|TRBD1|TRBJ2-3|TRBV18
CASSPPWTGGTTDTQYF
TGTGCCAGCTCACCACCCTGGACAGGGGGTACCACAGATACGCAGTATTTT
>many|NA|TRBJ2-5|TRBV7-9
CASSLVGGLGETQYF
TGTGCCAGCAGCTTAGTGGGAGGCCTGGGGGAGACCCAGTACTTC
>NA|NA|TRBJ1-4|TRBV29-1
CSVLQGNEKLFF
TGCAGCGTTCTTCAAGGGAATGAAAAACTGTTTTTT
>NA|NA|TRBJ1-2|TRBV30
CAWSVRGSEGYTF
TGTGCCTGGAGTGTACGCGGGTCGGAGGGCTACACCTTC
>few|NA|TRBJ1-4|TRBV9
CASSAMWEGAEKLFF
TGTGCCAGCAGCGCAATGTGGGAGGGTGCCGAAAAACTGTTTTTT
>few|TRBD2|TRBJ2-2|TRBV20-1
CSARDLLAGGSNTGELFF
TGCAGTGCTAGAGATCTTCTAGCGGGGGGCTCGAACACCGGGGAGCTGTTTTTT
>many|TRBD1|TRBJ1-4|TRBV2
CASLGQTNEKLFF
TGTGCCAGTCTGGGACAGACTAATGAAAAACTGTTTTTT
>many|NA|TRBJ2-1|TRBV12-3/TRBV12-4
CASKSQGQYNEQFF
TGTGCCAGCAAATCACAGGGCCAATACAATGAGCAGTTCTTC
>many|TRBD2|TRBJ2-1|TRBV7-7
CASSRTSGGGNEQFF
TGTGCCAGCAGCCGGACTAGCGGGGGGGGCAATGAGCAGTTCTTC
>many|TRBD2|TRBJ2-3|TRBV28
CASNLPGGALTDTQYF
TGTGCCAGCAACCTCCCCGGGGGGGCTTTGACAGATACGCAGTATTTT
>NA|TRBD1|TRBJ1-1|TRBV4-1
CASNTRGQGMNTEAFF
TGCGCCAGCAACACCAGGGGGCAAGGAATGAACACTGAAGCTTTCTTT
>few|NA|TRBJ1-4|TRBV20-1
CSARDRVTNEKLFF
TGCAGTGCTAGAGACAGGGTAACTAATGAAAAACTGTTTTTT
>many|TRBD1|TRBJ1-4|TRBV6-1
CASTMGQSNEKLFF
TGTGCCAGCACCATGGGACAGTCTAATGAAAAACTGTTTTTT
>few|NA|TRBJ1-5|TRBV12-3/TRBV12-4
CASSPRQAPTGNQPQHF
TGTGCCAGCAGTCCCCGACAGGCTCCAACCGGTAATCAGCCCCAGCATTTT
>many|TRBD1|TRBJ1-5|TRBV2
CASRDRQGNLNQPQHF
TGTGCCAGCAGGGATAGACAGGGCAATCTCAATCAGCCCCAGCATTTT
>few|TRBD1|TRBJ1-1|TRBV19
CASSHTLDRGILYGTEAFF
TGTGCCAGTAGTCACACCCTCGACAGGGGGATTCTTTATGGGACTGAAGCTTTCTTT